The rows below give T cell receptor beta chains drawn from one sample of a study of CD8 T cells in ankylosing spondylitis. TCRdb itself ran the 5' RACE reads through MiXCR, one entry per CDR3 protein. The sample has roughly 130,000 distinct CDR3 sequences; roughly 13% are singletons. Sequencing input: blood, either unsorted or a sorted T cell fraction (not recorded which). The receptors were sampled from a female donor with ankylosing spondylitis or in good health (not recorded which). CDR3s include the opening cysteine and the closing phenylalanine or tryptophan. Fields, in order: J gene, clone size, V gene, D gene, CDR3 protein, CDR3 DNA. A D gene is named only where the DNA matches it firmly. Where a row states a size, it is once, few, many or the class of an expanded clone; other rows omit it.

j_gene: TRBJ2-2
abundance: NA
v_gene: TRBV15
d_gene: NA
CDR3aa: CATSRGGVKRPGELFF
CDR3nt: TGTGCCACCAGCAGGGGCGGGGTAAAACGGCCCGGGGAGCTGTTTTTT

j_gene: TRBJ2-1
abundance: NA
v_gene: TRBV23-1
d_gene: TRBD1
CDR3aa: CASGPGQGFYNEQFF
CDR3nt: TGCGCCAGCGGACCGGGACAGGGCTTCTACAATGAGCAGTTCTTC

j_gene: TRBJ2-3
abundance: NA
v_gene: TRBV5-6
d_gene: NA
CDR3aa: CASSFLPTDTQYF
CDR3nt: TGTGCCAGCAGCTTCCTACCCACAGATACGCAGTATTTT

j_gene: TRBJ2-7
abundance: NA
v_gene: TRBV20-1
d_gene: NA
CDR3aa: CSARDLKAYSYEQYF
CDR3nt: TGCAGTGCTAGAGATCTAAAGGCTTACTCCTACGAGCAGTACTTC

j_gene: TRBJ1-1
abundance: few
v_gene: TRBV12-3/TRBV12-4
d_gene: NA
CDR3aa: CASSLRTVVPEAFF
CDR3nt: TGTGCCAGCAGTTTAAGGACAGTTGTCCCTGAAGCTTTCTTT

j_gene: TRBJ1-5
abundance: NA
v_gene: TRBV10-3
d_gene: TRBD1
CDR3aa: CAIRGQGENQPQHF
CDR3nt: TGTGCCATCAGGGGACAGGGGGAAAATCAGCCCCAGCATTTT

j_gene: TRBJ1-1
abundance: NA
v_gene: TRBV19
d_gene: NA
CDR3aa: CASSITPDRTSGSFF
CDR3nt: TGTGCCAGTAGTATAACTCCGGACAGAACCTCGGGGTCTTTCTTT

j_gene: TRBJ2-1
abundance: NA
v_gene: TRBV20-1
d_gene: TRBD2
CDR3aa: CSAGTSGRADNEQFF
CDR3nt: TGCAGTGCCGGGACTAGCGGGAGGGCCGACAATGAGCAGTTCTTC

j_gene: TRBJ1-1
abundance: many
v_gene: TRBV10-3
d_gene: NA
CDR3aa: CAISESGLNTEAFF
CDR3nt: TGTGCCATCAGTGAGTCAGGCTTGAACACTGAAGCTTTCTTT

j_gene: TRBJ2-3
abundance: many
v_gene: TRBV12-3/TRBV12-4
d_gene: NA
CDR3aa: CASSLDYTDTQYF
CDR3nt: TGTGCCAGCAGTTTAGACTACACAGATACGCAGTATTTT

j_gene: TRBJ2-2
abundance: many
v_gene: TRBV20-1
d_gene: NA
CDR3aa: CSATNRKNTGELFF
CDR3nt: TGCAGTGCCACAAACAGAAAGAACACCGGGGAGCTGTTTTTT

j_gene: TRBJ2-2
abundance: few
v_gene: TRBV11-3
d_gene: TRBD1
CDR3aa: CASSGRDRAGTGELFF
CDR3nt: TGTGCCAGCAGCGGTAGGGACAGGGCAGGTACCGGGGAGCTGTTTTTT

j_gene: TRBJ2-3
abundance: few
v_gene: TRBV5-5
d_gene: NA
CDR3aa: CASSYRVFTDTQYF
CDR3nt: TGTGCCAGCAGCTACAGGGTGTTCACAGATACGCAGTATTTT

j_gene: TRBJ2-1
abundance: NA
v_gene: TRBV24-1
d_gene: TRBD2
CDR3aa: CATSDAGGPRGEQFF
CDR3nt: TGTGCCACCAGTGATGCGGGAGGGCCTCGGGGTGAGCAGTTCTTC

j_gene: TRBJ2-6
abundance: many
v_gene: TRBV5-1
d_gene: TRBD1
CDR3aa: CASSLRQGFWSGANVLTF
CDR3nt: TGCGCCAGCAGCCTGAGACAGGGTTTCTGGTCTGGGGCCAACGTCCTGACTTTC

j_gene: TRBJ2-7
abundance: many
v_gene: TRBV4-2
d_gene: NA
CDR3aa: CASSQRSAYEQYF
CDR3nt: TGTGCCAGCAGCCAAAGGTCCGCCTACGAGCAGTACTTC

j_gene: TRBJ2-1
abundance: many
v_gene: TRBV6-4
d_gene: TRBD1
CDR3aa: CASRDRGKNEQFF
CDR3nt: TGTGCCAGCAGGGACAGGGGAAAAAATGAGCAGTTCTTC